A single sample gave rise to the 18 T cell receptor beta chains below, sequenced in a study of T cells in Graves' hyperthyroidism and ophthalmopathy. The source material, RNA transcripts, was used to amplify TCR beta CDR3 regions. With the HTBI primer set, the TCR CDR3 went through a first round of RT-PCR. TCRdb used MiXCR to reprocess the multiplex PCR reads, holding one entry per CDR3 protein. The sample holds a few hundred thousand distinct CDR3 sequences, 15% to 17% seen once. Input material: blood. The receptors come from a woman aged 30 to 39 with Graves' hyperthyroidism.

The chain employs TRBV11-2 and TRBJ1-4; 7 nucleotides line up with TRBD1. Germline CDR1 reads SGHAT; CDR2 reads FQNNGV. V trimming: 4 bases; J trimming: 7 bases; junction bases outside the gene matches: 6. CDR3 length: 14 amino acids. CDR3 DNA sequence: TGTGCCAGCAGCTCATGGACAGGCGGTGAAAAACTGTTTTTT. It yields the protein CASSSWTGGEKLFF.

At least ten counts were recorded for this clonotype. The rearrangement joins TRBV7-3 to TRBJ2-1; 9 bases are a match to TRBD2. CDR1 SGHTA and CDR2 FQGTGA come from the germline V gene. This CDR3 comprises 16 residues. V lost 5 bases, J lost 4 bases, and 9 bases stayed unmatched. CDR3 DNA: TGTGCCAGCAGCCCAACCCCTAGCGGGGTTTACAATGAGCAGTTCTTC. It is translated as CASSPTPSGVYNEQFF. Full variable domain (outside the CDR3, taken from reference TRBV7-3 and TRBJ2-1): GAGVSQTPSNKVTEKGKYVELRCDPISGHTALYWYRQSLGQGPEFLIYFQGTGAADDSGLPNDRFFAVRPEGSVSTLKIQRTERGDSAVYLCASSPTPSGVYNEQFFGPGTRLTVL.

The gene calls are TRBV10-3 and TRBJ1-5, with unresolved D. Germline CDR1 and CDR2: ENHRY and SYGVKD. Trimming removed 10 bases at V and 8 bases at J, with 15 bases between. CDR3 length: 12 amino acids. CDR3 protein: CATSPGEKPQHF. DNA of the CDR3: TGTGCCACATCACCCGGAGAAAAGCCCCAGCATTTT.

Ten or more counts support this clonotype. The V and J genes are TRBV6-1 and TRBJ1-1, with TRBD1 as a possible D gene (6 bases). The CDR3 covers 18 residues. V lost 2 bases, J lost 1 base, and 20 bases lay in between. Germline loops: CDR1 MNHNS, CDR2 SASEGT. The chain's CDR3 is CASSEPRTIRQENTEAFF. CDR3 DNA sequence: TGTGCCAGCAGTGAACCAAGGACAATAAGACAGGAGAACACTGAAGCTTTCTTT.

This clonotype was counted only a few times. The chain carries TRBV6-1 and TRBJ2-1, with 10 bases fitting TRBD2. The CDR3 contains 16 residues. The trim removed 1 base at V and 6 bases at J, leaving 6 bases unmatched. Per germline, CDR1 MNHNS and CDR2 SASEGT. This CDR3 is CASSEESGRVFNEQFF. CDR3 nucleotide sequence: TGTGCCAGCAGTGAAGAAAGCGGGAGGGTTTTCAATGAGCAGTTCTTC.

This clonotype was seen many times. The V gene is TRBV12-3 or TRBV12-4, the J gene TRBJ2-7, with D possibly being TRBD1 (5 bases). The CDR3 is 14 residues long. Deletions cut 3 bases from V and 0 bases from J, with 9 bases between. Written as DNA, the CDR3 is TGTGCCAGCAGTTTCTCGCAGGGCTCCTACGAGCAGTACTTC. Its protein is CASSFSQGSYEQYF.

This clonotype has at least ten counts. The chain couples TRBV7-2 to TRBJ2-3; D not resolved. The V gene lost 1 base and the J gene lost 4 bases, with 12 bases spanning the gap. CDR3 length: 15 amino acids. In germline, CDR1 is SGHTA, CDR2 FQGNSA. The DNA for the CDR3 is TGTGCCAGCAGCTTAGTGTCTATAAGCGCAGATACGCAGTATTTT. It encodes CASSLVSISADTQYF.

This clonotype was seen many times. The J gene is TRBJ2-1, the V gene TRBV7-3; 11 bases are shared with TRBD2. CDR3 size: 15 residues. V lost 2 bases to trimming and J lost 6 bases; unmatched junction nucleotides: 3. Germline assignment: CDR1 SGHTA and CDR2 FQGTGA. The CDR3 protein is CASSLVAGGFNEQFF. The DNA of the CDR3 is TGTGCCAGCAGCTTAGTAGCGGGAGGGTTCAATGAGCAGTTCTTC.

This clonotype was counted ten times or more. The chain links TRBV6-1 to TRBJ2-7; D remains ambiguous. Per the germline V gene, CDR1 is MNHNS and CDR2 is SASEGT. The CDR3 consists of 14 residues. Deletions cut 5 bases from V and 3 bases from J, with 14 bases between. The CDR3 DNA reads TGTGCCAGCAGTTCCGGAATTGCCCTCTACGAGCAGTACTTC. It is translated as CASSSGIALYEQYF.

This clonotype was detected ten times or more. The chain joins TRBV12-3 or TRBV12-4 to TRBJ2-2, with 12 nucleotides matching TRBD2. The CDR3 covers 14 residues. V lost 5 bases, J lost 7 bases, and 2 bases stayed unmatched. The CDR3 is CASSRTSGIGELFF. CDR3 nucleotide sequence: TGTGCCAGCAGTCGGACTAGCGGGATCGGGGAGCTGTTTTTT.

For this clonotype: Since a much larger clone is just one base distant, this may be a read error. This chain links TRBV6-2 or TRBV6-3 with TRBJ2-3; perhaps TRBD2 as D (5 bases). This CDR3 region has 15 residues. Germline CDR1 MNHEY, CDR2 SVGEGT. V dropped 11 bases and J dropped 2 bases, with 20 bases sitting between them. The CDR3 protein is CALSRGTMPTDTQYF. CDR3 DNA: TGTGCCCTTAGCCGGGGAACAATGCCCACAGATACGCAGTATTTT.

This clonotype showed up just a few times. The V call is TRBV7-9, the J call TRBJ2-3, with D tentatively TRBD2 (5 bases). This CDR3 contains 12 residues. Germline CDR1 and CDR2: SEHNR and FQNEAQ (reference sequence). V lost 5 bases, J lost 5 bases, and 8 bases lay in between. CDR3 sequence (DNA): TGTGCCAGCAGCCAGAGGGTAGATACGCAGTATTTT. It encodes CASSQRVDTQYF.

This clonotype has a count of ten or more. This chain joins TRBV2 and TRBJ1-5; perhaps TRBD1 as D (5 bases). The CDR3 runs 14 residues. The germline V gene encodes CDR1 SNHLY and CDR2 FYNNEI. The V end lost 6 bases, the J end lost 2 bases, and 11 bases lay between the germline ends. Here the CDR3 DNA reads TGTGCCAGCAGGAGGCAGGGTGGCAATCAGCCCCAGCATTTT. Translating it yields CASRRQGGNQPQHF. The complete variable domain, with remaining parts taken from reference TRBV2 and TRBJ1-5, reads EPEVTQTPSHQVTQMGQEVILRCVPISNHLYFYWYRQILGQKVEFLVSFYNNEISEKSEIFDDQFSVERPDGSNFTLKIRSTKLEDSAMYFCASRRQGGNQPQHFGDGTRLSIL.

This clonotype was counted ten times or more. The CDR3 spells CSASLVGRISDTQYF. The CDR3 bases are TGCAGTGCTAGTCTCGTCGGGAGAATCTCAGATACGCAGTATTTT. The chain recombines TRBV20-1 with TRBJ2-3; TRBD2 might be the D (6 bases). Germline CDR1 and CDR2: DFQATT and SNEGSKA (reference sequence). The V gene lost 3 bases and the J gene lost 4 bases, with 17 bases spanning the gap. The CDR3 contains 15 residues.

This clonotype showed up many times. The chain couples TRBV28 to TRBJ2-1; 9 bases match TRBD2. This CDR3 spans 15 amino acids. CDR1 and CDR2 from the germline V gene are MDHEN and SYDVKM. Trimming cost V 7 bases and J 4 bases; bases outside gene matches: 8. CDR3 DNA: TGTGCCAGCACCGAAAGGACTAGCGCTTACAATGAGCAGTTCTTC. Translating it yields CASTERTSAYNEQFF.

This clonotype came up a few times. A much larger clone is a single base away; this may be a read error. The chain joins TRBV28 to TRBJ2-5, with D possibly being TRBD1 (5 bases). The CDR3 is 14 residues long. With 7 bases removed from V and 4 bases from J, the gap between germline ends came to 16 bases. Germline values: CDR1 MDHEN, CDR2 SYDVKM. CDR3 DNA sequence: TGTGCCAGCAATTTCGCAGGGCCCCGAGAGACCCAGTACTTC. It codes for CASNFAGPRETQYF.

This clonotype occurred a few times. The chain combines TRBV4-1 with TRBJ1-5; no definite D call. The V end lost 1 base, the J end lost 0 bases, and 4 bases lay between the germline ends. The CDR3 contains 14 residues. CDR1 and CDR2 from the germline V gene are MGHRA and YSYEKL. The CDR3 DNA follows: TGCGCCAGCAGCCAAGTCTTTAGCAATCAGCCCCAGCATTTT. It translates to CASSQVFSNQPQHF.

This clonotype was recorded many times. The V gene is TRBV3-1, the J gene TRBJ1-3; TRBD1 is a possible D gene (6 bases). V shed 0 bases and J shed 8 bases, with 14 bases lying between them. This CDR3 is 15 amino acids long. The germline CDR1 and CDR2 sequences are LGHDT and YNNKEL (reference sequence). CDR3 in DNA: TGTGCCAGCAGCCAAGACCCGACAGGAGTTTACACCATATATTTT. Translated, it gives CASSQDPTGVYTIYF. The variable domain in full, completed from reference TRBV3-1 and TRBJ1-3, reads DTAVSQTPKYLVTQMGNDKSIKCEQNLGHDTMYWYKQDSKKFLKIMFSYNNKELIINETVPNRFSPKSPDKAHLNLHINSLELGDSAVYFCASSQDPTGVYTIYFGEGSWLTVV.